This T cell receptor (beta chain) was sequenced in a study of beta chain features in type 1 diabetes. The CDR3 is 13 residues long. V gave up 4 bases and J gave up 5 bases, with 12 bases separating them. The germline gives CDR1 SGHNT, CDR2 YYREEE (reference sequence). This clone came up a few times. The antigen is not known. CD4+ naive, central memory, regulatory and stem cell-like memory subsets were isolated by sorting on CD45RO/CCR7/CD25/CD127/CD95/CD27. Notes on the study in general: Cells with high TCR expression could be over-represented when cDNA is sequenced.

Since all of the isolated RNA was reverse transcribed, expressed TCRB transcripts were what got sequenced. Using immunoSEQ multiplex PCR, the repertoire was profiled, and TCRdb retains in-frame clones only, with some absent. The sample carries approximately 300,000 clones, 9.5% to 11% recorded once. The TCR sequence derives from a woman younger than 45 in good health. The sample was naive CD4+ T cells from blood. The chain uses TRBV5-4 and TRBJ1-1; maybe TRBD1 (6 bases). CDR3 coding DNA: TGTGCCAGCAGCGGGATGGGACAAACTGAAGCTTTCTTT. Its translation is CASSGMGQTEAFF.